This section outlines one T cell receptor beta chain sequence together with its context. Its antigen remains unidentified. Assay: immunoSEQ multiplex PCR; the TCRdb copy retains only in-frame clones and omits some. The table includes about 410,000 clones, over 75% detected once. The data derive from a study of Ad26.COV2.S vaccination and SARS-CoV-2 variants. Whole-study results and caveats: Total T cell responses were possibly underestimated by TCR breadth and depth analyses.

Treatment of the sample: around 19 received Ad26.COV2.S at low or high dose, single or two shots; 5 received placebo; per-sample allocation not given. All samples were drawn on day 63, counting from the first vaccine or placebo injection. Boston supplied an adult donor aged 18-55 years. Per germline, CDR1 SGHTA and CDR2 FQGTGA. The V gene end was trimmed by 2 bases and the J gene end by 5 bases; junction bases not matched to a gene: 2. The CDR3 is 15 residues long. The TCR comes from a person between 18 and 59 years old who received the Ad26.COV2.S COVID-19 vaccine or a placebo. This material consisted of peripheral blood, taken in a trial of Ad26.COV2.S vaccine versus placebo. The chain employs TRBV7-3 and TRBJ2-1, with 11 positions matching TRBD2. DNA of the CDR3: TGTGCCAGCAGCTTAGCACTAGCGGGAGACAATGAGCAGTTCTTC. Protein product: CASSLALAGDNEQFF.